This T cell receptor beta chain was sequenced for a study of T cells in Graves' hyperthyroidism and ophthalmopathy. Findings and caveats of the study: Onset of ophthalmopathy came a median 6.5 months after the model predicted it.

RNA transcripts gave rise to amplified TCR beta CDR3 regions. Carried out on the TCR CDR3, a first-round RT-PCR used the HTBI primer set. TCRdb re-derived calls from the multiplex PCR reads in MiXCR, one entry per CDR3 protein. The table has fewer than 800,000 distinct CDR3 sequences, 16% seen once; the top ten hold about 8.4%. As to this clonotype: What it binds is unknown.

The specimen was blood. The TCR sequence derives from a young man with Graves' hyperthyroidism.

CDR3 sequence (DNA): TGTGCCACCAGTGATCCACGGCCTGGACAGAGAAACACCGGGGAGCTGTTTTTT. It specifies CATSDPRPGQRNTGELFF. This chain uses TRBV24-1 with TRBJ2-2; maybe TRBD1 (6 bases). Trimming pared 3 bases from V and 2 bases from J, leaving 18 bases between. Germline V gives CDR1 KGHDR, CDR2 SFDVKD. This CDR3 contains 18 residues.